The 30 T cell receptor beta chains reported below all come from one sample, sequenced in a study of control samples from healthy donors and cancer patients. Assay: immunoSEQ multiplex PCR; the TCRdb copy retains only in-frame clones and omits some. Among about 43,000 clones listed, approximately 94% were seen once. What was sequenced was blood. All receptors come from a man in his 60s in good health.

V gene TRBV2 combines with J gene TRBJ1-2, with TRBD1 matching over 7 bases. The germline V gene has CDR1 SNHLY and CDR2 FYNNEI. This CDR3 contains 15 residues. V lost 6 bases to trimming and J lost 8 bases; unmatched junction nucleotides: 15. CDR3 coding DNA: TGTGCCAGCAGACCTCTCCCCGTCACAGGGGTAGGCTACACCTTC. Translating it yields CASRPLPVTGVGYTF.

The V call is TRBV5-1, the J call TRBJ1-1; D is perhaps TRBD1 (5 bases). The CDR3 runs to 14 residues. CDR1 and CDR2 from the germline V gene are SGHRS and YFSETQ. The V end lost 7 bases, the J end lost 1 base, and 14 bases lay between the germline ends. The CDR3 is CASGGGVSNTEAFF. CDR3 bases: TGCGCCAGCGGGGGAGGGGTGTCGAACACTGAAGCTTTCTTT.

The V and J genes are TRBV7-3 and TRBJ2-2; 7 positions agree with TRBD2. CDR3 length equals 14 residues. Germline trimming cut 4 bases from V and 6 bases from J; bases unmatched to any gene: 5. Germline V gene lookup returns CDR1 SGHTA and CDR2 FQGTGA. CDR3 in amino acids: CASSSAGWAGELFF. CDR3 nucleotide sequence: TGTGCCAGCAGCTCAGCGGGATGGGCCGGGGAGCTGTTTTTT.

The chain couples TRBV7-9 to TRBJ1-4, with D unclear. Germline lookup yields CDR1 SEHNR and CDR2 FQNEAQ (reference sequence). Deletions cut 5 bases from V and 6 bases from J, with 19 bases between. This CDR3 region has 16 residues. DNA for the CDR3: TGTGCCAGCAGCGGCACGGACGGTGACGAGGATGAAAAACTGTTTTTT. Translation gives CASSGTDGDEDEKLFF.

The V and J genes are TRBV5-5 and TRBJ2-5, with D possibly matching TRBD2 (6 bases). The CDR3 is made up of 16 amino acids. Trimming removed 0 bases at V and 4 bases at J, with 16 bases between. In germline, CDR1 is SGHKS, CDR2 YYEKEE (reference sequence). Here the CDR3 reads CASSLASGQGGETQYF. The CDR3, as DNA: TGTGCCAGCAGCTTGGCTTCTGGGCAGGGAGGAGAGACCCAGTACTTC.

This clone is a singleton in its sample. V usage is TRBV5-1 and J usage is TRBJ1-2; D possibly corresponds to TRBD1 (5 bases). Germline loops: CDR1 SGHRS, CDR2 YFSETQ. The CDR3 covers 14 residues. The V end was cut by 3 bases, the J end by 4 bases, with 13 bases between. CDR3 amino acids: CASSSQEDFYGYTF. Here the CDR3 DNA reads TGCGCCAGCAGCTCACAGGAGGATTTCTATGGCTACACCTTC.

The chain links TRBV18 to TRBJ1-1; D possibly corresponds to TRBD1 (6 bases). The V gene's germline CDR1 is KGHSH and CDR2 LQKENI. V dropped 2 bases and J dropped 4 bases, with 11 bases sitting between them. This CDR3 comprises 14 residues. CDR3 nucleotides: TGTGCCAGCTCACCAAGGCAGGGGAGCACTGAAGCTTTCTTT. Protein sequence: CASSPRQGSTEAFF.

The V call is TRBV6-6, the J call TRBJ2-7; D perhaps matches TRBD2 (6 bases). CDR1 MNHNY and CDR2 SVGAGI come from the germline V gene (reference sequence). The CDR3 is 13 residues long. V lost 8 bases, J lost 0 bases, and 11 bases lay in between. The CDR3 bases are TGTGCCAGCGGGGGGTCGAGCTCCTACGAGCAGTACTTC. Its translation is CASGGSSSYEQYF.

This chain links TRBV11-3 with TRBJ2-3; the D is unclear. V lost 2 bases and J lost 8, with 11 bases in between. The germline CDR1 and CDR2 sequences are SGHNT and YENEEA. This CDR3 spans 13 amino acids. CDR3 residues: CASSLSGLGTQYF. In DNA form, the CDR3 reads TGTGCCAGCAGCTTATCTGGCCTAGGTACGCAGTATTTT. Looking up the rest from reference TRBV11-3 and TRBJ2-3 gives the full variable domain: EAGVVQSPRYKIIEKKQPVAFWCNPISGHNTLYWYLQNLGQGPELLIRYENEEAVDDSQLPKDRFSAERLKGVDSTLKIQPAELGDSAVYLCASSLSGLGTQYFGPGTRLTVL.

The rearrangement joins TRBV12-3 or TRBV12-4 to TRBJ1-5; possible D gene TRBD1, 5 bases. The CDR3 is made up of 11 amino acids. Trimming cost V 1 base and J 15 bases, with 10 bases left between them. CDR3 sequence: CASSLGQGGHF. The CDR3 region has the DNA TGTGCCAGCAGTTTAGGGCAGGGTGGGCATTTT.

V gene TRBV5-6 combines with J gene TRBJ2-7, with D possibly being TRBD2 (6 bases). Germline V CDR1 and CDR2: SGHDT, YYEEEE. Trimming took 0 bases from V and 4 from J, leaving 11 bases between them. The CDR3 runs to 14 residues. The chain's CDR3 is CASSLGGLLYEQYF. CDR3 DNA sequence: TGTGCCAGCAGCTTGGGGGGACTCCTTTACGAGCAGTACTTC.

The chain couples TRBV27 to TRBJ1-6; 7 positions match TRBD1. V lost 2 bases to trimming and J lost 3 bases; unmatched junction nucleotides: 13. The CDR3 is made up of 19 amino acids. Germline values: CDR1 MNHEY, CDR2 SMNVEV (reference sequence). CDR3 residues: CASSLTTLGGGLYNSPLHF. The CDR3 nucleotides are TGTGCCAGCAGTTTAACAACACTCGGAGGGGGCCTCTATAATTCACCCCTCCACTTT.

In DNA form, the CDR3 reads TGTGCCAGCTTTCCCGTAGGGACAGCCTCCTATGGCTACACCTTC. Its protein is CASFPVGTASYGYTF. The chain links TRBV27 to TRBJ1-2; 7 bases align to TRBD1. The CDR3 spans 15 residues. With V trimmed by 8 bases and J by 4 bases, 13 bases remained unmatched. The germline V gene encodes CDR1 MNHEY and CDR2 SMNVEV (reference sequence).

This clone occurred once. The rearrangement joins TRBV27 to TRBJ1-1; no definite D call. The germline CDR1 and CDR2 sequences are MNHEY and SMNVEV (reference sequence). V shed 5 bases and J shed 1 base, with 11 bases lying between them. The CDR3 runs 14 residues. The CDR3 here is CASSPDRWNTEAFF. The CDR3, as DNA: TGTGCCAGCAGTCCCGATCGGTGGAACACTGAAGCTTTCTTT.

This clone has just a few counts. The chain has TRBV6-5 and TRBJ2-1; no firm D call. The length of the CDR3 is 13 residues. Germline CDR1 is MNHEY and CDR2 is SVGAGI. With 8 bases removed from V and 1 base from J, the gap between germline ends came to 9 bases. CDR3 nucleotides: TGTGCCAGCCCTGGCCGATCCTACAATGAGCAGTTCTTC. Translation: CASPGRSYNEQFF.

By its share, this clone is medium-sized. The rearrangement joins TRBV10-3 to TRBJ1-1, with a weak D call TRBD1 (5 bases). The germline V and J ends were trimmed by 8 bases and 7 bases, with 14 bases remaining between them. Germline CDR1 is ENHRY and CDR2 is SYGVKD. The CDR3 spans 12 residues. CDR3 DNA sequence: TGTGCCATCGGGACGGGGGGTAGTGAAGCTTTCTTT. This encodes CAIGTGGSEAFF.

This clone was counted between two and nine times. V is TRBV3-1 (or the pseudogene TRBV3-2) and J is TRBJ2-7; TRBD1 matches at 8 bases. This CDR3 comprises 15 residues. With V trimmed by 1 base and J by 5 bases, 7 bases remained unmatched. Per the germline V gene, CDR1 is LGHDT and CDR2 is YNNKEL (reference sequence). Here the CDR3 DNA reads TGTGCCAGCAGCCAAGTTCGGGACAGGAGTAACGAGCAGTACTTC. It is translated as CASSQVRDRSNEQYF.

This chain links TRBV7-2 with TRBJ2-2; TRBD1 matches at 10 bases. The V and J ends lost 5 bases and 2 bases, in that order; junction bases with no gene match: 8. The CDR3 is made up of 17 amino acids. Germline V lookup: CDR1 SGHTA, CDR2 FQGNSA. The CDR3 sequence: CASSPIGTGANTGELFF. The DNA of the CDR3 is TGTGCCAGCAGCCCCATCGGGACAGGGGCTAACACCGGGGAGCTGTTTTTT.

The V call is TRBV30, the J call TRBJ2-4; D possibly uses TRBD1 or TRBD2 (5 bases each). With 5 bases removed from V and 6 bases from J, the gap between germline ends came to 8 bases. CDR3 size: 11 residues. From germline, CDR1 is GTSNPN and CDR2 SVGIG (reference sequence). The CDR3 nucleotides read TGTGCCTGGGGGGACGGAAACATTCAGTACTTC. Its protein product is CAWGDGNIQYF.

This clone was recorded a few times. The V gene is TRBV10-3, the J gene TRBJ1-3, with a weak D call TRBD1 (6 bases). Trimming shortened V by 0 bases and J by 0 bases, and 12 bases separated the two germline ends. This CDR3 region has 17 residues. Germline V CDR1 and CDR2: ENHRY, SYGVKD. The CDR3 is CAISESRTDYSGNTIYF. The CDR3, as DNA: TGTGCCATCAGTGAGTCTCGGACAGATTACTCTGGAAACACCATATATTTT.

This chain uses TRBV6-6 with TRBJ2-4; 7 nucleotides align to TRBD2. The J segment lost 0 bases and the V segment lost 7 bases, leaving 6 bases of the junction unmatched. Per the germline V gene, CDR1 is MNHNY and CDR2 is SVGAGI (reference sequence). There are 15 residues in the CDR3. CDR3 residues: CASTPGGLAKNIQYF. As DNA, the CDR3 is TGTGCCAGCACCCCGGGGGGACTAGCCAAAAACATTCAGTACTTC.

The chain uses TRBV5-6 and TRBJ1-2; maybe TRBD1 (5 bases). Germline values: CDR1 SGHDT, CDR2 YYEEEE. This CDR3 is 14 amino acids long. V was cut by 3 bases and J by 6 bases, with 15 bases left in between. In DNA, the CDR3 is TGTGCCAGCAGCTGGGGCGGCAGCTCCAATGGCTACACCTTC. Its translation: CASSWGGSSNGYTF.

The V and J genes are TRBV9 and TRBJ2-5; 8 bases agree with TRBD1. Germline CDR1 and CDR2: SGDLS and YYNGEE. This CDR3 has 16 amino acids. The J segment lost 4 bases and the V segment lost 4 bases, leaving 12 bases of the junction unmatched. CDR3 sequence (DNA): TGTGCCAGCAGCTCAACCCCAGGGGGCGCGTTAGAGACCCAGTACTTC. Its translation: CASSSTPGGALETQYF.

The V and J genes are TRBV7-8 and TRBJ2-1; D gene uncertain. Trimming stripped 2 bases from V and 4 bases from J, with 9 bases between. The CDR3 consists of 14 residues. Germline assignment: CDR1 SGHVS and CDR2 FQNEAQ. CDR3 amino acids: CASSLFGPYNEQFF. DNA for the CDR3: TGTGCCAGCAGCTTATTCGGCCCGTACAATGAGCAGTTCTTC.

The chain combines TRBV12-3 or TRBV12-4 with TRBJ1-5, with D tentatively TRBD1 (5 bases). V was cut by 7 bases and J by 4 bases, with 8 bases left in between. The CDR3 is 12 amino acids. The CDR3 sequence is CASTRQNQPQHF. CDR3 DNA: TGTGCCAGCACCAGACAGAATCAGCCCCAGCATTTT.

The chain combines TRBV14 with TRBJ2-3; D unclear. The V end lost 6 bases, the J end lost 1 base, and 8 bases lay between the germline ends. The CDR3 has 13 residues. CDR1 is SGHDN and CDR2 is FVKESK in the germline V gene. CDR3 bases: TGTGCCAGCAGACAAATGGGCACAGATACGCAGTATTTT. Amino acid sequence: CASRQMGTDTQYF.

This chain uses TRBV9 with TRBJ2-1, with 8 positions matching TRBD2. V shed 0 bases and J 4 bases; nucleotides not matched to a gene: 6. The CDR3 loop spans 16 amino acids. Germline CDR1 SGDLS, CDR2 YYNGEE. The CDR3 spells CASSVEAGGYYNEQFF. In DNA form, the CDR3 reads TGTGCCAGCAGCGTAGAGGCGGGAGGTTATTACAATGAGCAGTTCTTC. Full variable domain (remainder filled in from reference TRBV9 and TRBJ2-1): DSGVTQTPKHLITATGQRVTLRCSPRSGDLSVYWYQQSLDQGLQFLIQYYNGEERAKGNILERFSAQQFPDLHSELNLSSLELGDSALYFCASSVEAGGYYNEQFFGPGTRLTVL.

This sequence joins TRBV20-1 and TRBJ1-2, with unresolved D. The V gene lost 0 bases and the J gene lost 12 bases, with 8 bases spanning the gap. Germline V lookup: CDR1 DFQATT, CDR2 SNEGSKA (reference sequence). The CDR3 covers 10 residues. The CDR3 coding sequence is TGCAGTGCTAGAGACGGGAGGGACACCTTC. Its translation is CSARDGRDTF.

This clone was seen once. CDR3 sequence: CASSHSGVRSTEAFF. For the CDR3, the DNA is TGCGCCAGCAGCCACTCCGGGGTCCGGAGCACTGAAGCTTTCTTT. The chain recombines TRBV4-1 with TRBJ1-1; D unresolved. Between the trimmed V and J ends, which lost 3 bases and 4 bases, there was a span of 15 bases. This CDR3 is 15 amino acids long. Germline assignment: CDR1 MGHRA and CDR2 YSYEKL.

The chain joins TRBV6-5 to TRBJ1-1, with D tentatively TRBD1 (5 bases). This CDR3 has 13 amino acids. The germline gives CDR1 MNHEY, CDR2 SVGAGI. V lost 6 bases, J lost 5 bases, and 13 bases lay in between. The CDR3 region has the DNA TGTGCCAGCAGCTCTCTGGGGGGGACTGAAGCTTTCTTT. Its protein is CASSSLGGTEAFF.